Listed below are T cell receptor beta chains from one sample, sequenced in a study of blood T cell repertoires in COVID-19. Sequencing was performed with immunoSEQ multiplex PCR; in TCRdb, only in-frame clones are kept and a portion is missing. Altogether some 250,000 clones are present, around 93% being singletons, with the ten largest covering 1% to 1.5%. The specimen sequenced was PBMCs or T cells enriched from blood (not recorded which). Receptors were obtained from a human donor in a cohort exposed to, infected with or recovered from COVID-19 (not recorded which). The donor label of this sample is uncertain. The CDR3 runs from the conserved cysteine through the conserved F or W. The D gene is left open where the match is weak. Clone size appears in some rows only: once, few, many, or a class for an expanded clone.

abundance	v_gene	d_gene	j_gene	CDR3aa	CDR3nt
NA	TRBV30	NA	TRBJ1-3	CAWNPGPISGNTIYF	TGTGCCTGGAATCCAGGGCCTATCTCTGGAAACACCATATATTTT
NA	TRBV9	NA	TRBJ1-4	CASSEGYLEKLFF	TGTGCCAGCAGCGAGGGGTATCTTGAAAAACTGTTTTTT
NA	TRBV3-1/TRBV3-2	NA	TRBJ1-2	CASSHGHGRYGYTF	TGTGCCAGCAGCCATGGACATGGTCGATATGGCTACACCTTC
NA	TRBV6-1	NA	TRBJ2-3	CASSDPSALTTDTQYF	TGTGCCAGCAGTGACCCTAGCGCCTTGACAACAGATACGCAGTATTTT
NA	TRBV20-1	TRBD2	TRBJ2-3	CSASGLAGTTDTQYF	TGCAGTGCTAGTGGACTAGCGGGGACCACAGATACGCAGTATTTT
NA	TRBV30	NA	TRBJ1-4	CAWSHPRGGEKLFF	TGTGCCTGGAGCCATCCAAGGGGGGGTGAAAAACTGTTTTTT
NA	TRBV5-1	NA	TRBJ2-3	CASSLIGRAGPTTDTQYF	TGCGCCAGCAGCTTAATAGGTAGGGCGGGGCCTACCACAGATACGCAGTATTTT
few	TRBV10-3	TRBD1	TRBJ2-1	CAIRSTGGSYNEQFF	TGTGCCATCAGATCGACAGGGGGCTCCTACAATGAGCAGTTCTTC
NA	TRBV30	NA	TRBJ1-2	CAWSVRGYGYTF	TGTGCCTGGAGTGTACGGGGGTATGGCTACACCTTC
NA	TRBV4-1	TRBD1	TRBJ1-5	CASSQDRGTGDQPQHF	TGCGCCAGCAGCCAAGATCGGGGGACAGGGGATCAGCCCCAGCATTTT
NA	TRBV4-1	TRBD1	TRBJ1-2	CASSQVQTGKFGYGYTF	TGCGCCAGCAGCCAGGTCCAGACAGGGAAGTTTGGCTATGGCTACACCTTC
NA	TRBV2	NA	TRBJ2-4	CASTEGVEAKNIQYF	TGTGCCAGCACCGAGGGGGTGGAGGCCAAAAACATTCAGTACTTC
NA	TRBV7-9	NA	TRBJ1-2	CALGGPNYGYTF	TGTGCCCTGGGGGGTCCTAACTATGGCTACACCTTC